Below, 15 T cell receptor beta chains from the same sample are listed, as sequenced in a study of early stage breast cancer tumors. Sequencing used immunoSEQ multiplex PCR; TCRdb keeps in-frame clones, though not all of them. The repertoire has around 51,000 clones, approximately 78% of them found once; the top ten carry just under 3.5%. Sequenced material: blood. These receptors originate from a person in their forties with breast cancer.

The chain couples TRBV11-2 to TRBJ2-7, with unresolved D. This CDR3 is 14 amino acids long. The germline V gene encodes CDR1 SGHAT and CDR2 FQNNGV. Trimming cost V 2 bases and J 6 bases, with 14 bases left between them. The CDR3 here is CASSLTERRSEQYF. DNA for the CDR3: TGTGCCAGCAGCTTAACAGAGAGGAGAAGCGAGCAGTACTTC.

The chain uses TRBV11-3 and TRBJ2-7; TRBD2 agrees at 9 bases. This CDR3 is built from 14 residues. CDR1 is SGHNT, CDR2 YENEEA, per germline. After removal of 8 bases from V and 4 bases from J, the junction contained 9 bases not matched to a gene. The CDR3 loop reads CASSPTSGGYEQYF. The CDR3 nucleotides are TGTGCCAGCTCTCCGACTAGCGGAGGATACGAGCAGTACTTC.

V usage is TRBV27 and J usage is TRBJ1-1, with unresolved D. The CDR3 loop spans 15 amino acids. Germline CDR1 reads MNHEY; CDR2 reads SMNVEV (reference sequence). The V end lost 0 bases, the J end lost 2 bases, and 10 bases lay between the germline ends. CDR3 loop: CASSLSLKANTEAFF. The CDR3 DNA sequence: TGTGCCAGCAGTTTATCGTTAAAAGCAAACACTGAAGCTTTCTTT.

The chain links TRBV19 to TRBJ1-5; 8 bases match TRBD1. The CDR3 totals 16 residues. The V segment lost 4 bases and the J segment 6 bases; nucleotides outside the gene matches: 11. Germline V gene lookup returns CDR1 LNHDA and CDR2 SQIVND (reference sequence). CDR3 protein: CASSTMTGVPAQPQHF. CDR3 coding DNA: TGTGCCAGTAGTACCATGACAGGGGTGCCGGCTCAGCCCCAGCATTTT.

The sample holds a few counts of this clone. The chain recombines TRBV7-2 with TRBJ2-7; D is uncertain. This CDR3 has 13 residues. CDR1 is SGHTA and CDR2 is FQGNSA in the germline V gene. V lost 4 bases and J 5 bases, leaving 12 bases between the germline ends. The CDR3: CASSSPPKDEQYF. CDR3 nucleotides: TGTGCCAGCAGCTCCCCCCCTAAGGACGAGCAGTACTTC.

The chain links TRBV4-1 to TRBJ2-7; a possible D gene is TRBD1 (7 bases). The V gene's germline CDR1 is MGHRA and CDR2 YSYEKL. The CDR3 is 16 residues long. Trimming took 0 bases from V and 2 from J, leaving 14 bases between them. The CDR3 loop reads CASSQEGRGVPYEQYF. As DNA, the CDR3 is TGCGCCAGCAGCCAAGAGGGCAGGGGGGTCCCCTACGAGCAGTACTTC.

The chain recombines TRBV5-8 with TRBJ2-7; D remains ambiguous. V was pared by 2 bases and J by 4 bases, with 7 bases between. Germline loops: CDR1 SGHTS, CDR2 YDEGEE. This CDR3 is built from 12 residues. The CDR3 sequence: CASSFPTYEQYF. The CDR3 bases are TGTGCCAGCAGCTTTCCTACATACGAGCAGTACTTC.

Here the CDR3 DNA reads TGTGCCAGCACACGGACTAGCGGCTACACAGATACGCAGTATTTT. This translates into CASTRTSGYTDTQYF. J is TRBJ2-3 and V is TRBV9; TRBD2 aligns across 10 bases. The CDR3 is 15 amino acids. Losses at the gene ends were 6 bases for V and 2 bases for J; bases not matched to a gene: 6. CDR1 SGDLS and CDR2 YYNGEE come from the germline V gene.

This chain joins TRBV6-1 and TRBJ2-7; D perhaps matches TRBD1 (6 bases). In germline, CDR1 is MNHNS, CDR2 SASEGT. The CDR3 has 15 residues. The ends were cut back, 6 bases at V and 2 bases at J, with 17 bases in the middle. Here the CDR3 DNA reads TGTGCCAGCAGAAGATTACAGGGAGCTCCCTACGAGCAGTACTTC. Translated: CASRRLQGAPYEQYF.

The rearrangement links TRBV10-2 to TRBJ2-6; D is undetermined. V was trimmed by 5 bases and J by 0 bases, leaving 5 bases between them. Germline-derived CDR1 and CDR2 are WSHSY and SAAADI. The CDR3 extends over 14 amino acids. The CDR3 spells CASSTPSGANVLTF. The CDR3 DNA is TGCGCCAGCAGTACACCCTCTGGGGCCAACGTCCTGACTTTC.

The rearrangement uses TRBV2 and TRBJ2-7; perhaps TRBD2 as D (5 bases). The CDR3 spans 13 residues. Looked up from germline, CDR1 is SNHLY and CDR2 is FYNNEI. V shed 5 bases and J shed 1 base, with 9 bases lying between them. The CDR3 is CASSLGLSYEQYF. The CDR3, as DNA: TGTGCCAGCAGTCTCGGACTGTCCTACGAGCAGTACTTC.

The CDR3 DNA reads TGTGCCATGAGGCGCGGGACCCTCACAGATACGCAGTATTTT. This sequence encodes CAMRRGTLTDTQYF. The chain employs TRBV30 and TRBJ2-3; tentatively, D is TRBD2 (6 bases). Trimming stripped 8 bases from V and 2 bases from J, with 17 bases between. Germline V gene data show CDR1 as GTSNPN and CDR2 as SVGIG (reference sequence). There are 14 residues in the CDR3.

The chain carries TRBV6-1 and TRBJ2-7; D remains ambiguous. The CDR3 totals 12 residues. V lost 8 bases, J lost 0 bases, and 8 bases lay in between. The germline V gene has CDR1 MNHNS and CDR2 SASEGT. CDR3 sequence (DNA): TGTGCCAGCTCCATCGCCTCCTACGAGCAGTACTTC. It translates to CASSIASYEQYF.

V and J are TRBV9 and TRBJ2-1, with 9 bases lining up with TRBD2. The V gene's germline CDR1 is SGDLS and CDR2 YYNGEE. Losses at the gene ends were 3 bases for V and 0 bases for J; bases not matched to a gene: 1. There are 15 residues in the CDR3. In DNA form, the CDR3 reads TGTGCCAGCAGCGATAGCGGGAGCTCCTACAATGAGCAGTTCTTC. Protein product: CASSDSGSSYNEQFF.

The V gene is TRBV6-1, the J gene TRBJ2-7, with D perhaps TRBD1 (6 bases). CDR3 length: 14 amino acids. V was pared by 5 bases and J by 2 bases, with 13 bases between. Per germline, CDR1 MNHNS and CDR2 SASEGT. CDR3 sequence: CASSPQDRTYEQYF. In nucleotides, the CDR3 is TGTGCCAGCAGTCCTCAGGACAGAACCTACGAGCAGTACTTC.